One sample yielded the 24 T cell receptor beta chains listed below, sequenced in a study of CD8 T cells in Susac syndrome. Random hexamers were used to reverse transcribe an amount of about 0.5 to 1 ug RNA. TCRdb used MiXCR to reprocess the immunoSEQ multiplex PCR reads, holding one entry per CDR3 protein. The sample lists more than 150,000 distinct CDR3 sequences, about 95% occurring once. Sequenced material: CD8+ T cells from PBMCs. These receptors were obtained from a human donor with multiple sclerosis.

The chain uses TRBV12-3 or TRBV12-4 and TRBJ1-5, with D possibly TRBD1 on 5 matching bases. The CDR3 is made up of 14 amino acids. V lost 3 bases and J lost 7, with 13 bases in between. The CDR3 region is CASSLRQGEQPQHF. The CDR3 DNA reads as TGTGCCAGCAGTTTGCGGCAGGGTGAACAGCCCCAGCATTTT.

The chain has TRBV15 and TRBJ2-7, with 13 bases matching TRBD2. The CDR3 consists of 15 residues. Trimming removed 3 bases from V and 2 bases from J; junction bases left unmatched: 1. The germline V gene encodes CDR1 LNHNV and CDR2 YYDKDF (reference sequence). The CDR3 region is CATSSGTSGTYEQYV. The CDR3 DNA is TGTGCCACCAGCAGCGGGACTAGCGGGACCTACGAGCAGTACGTC.

CDR3 in DNA: TGTGCCAGCCGCCGAAGGACAGGGGCATACAATGAGCAGTTCTTC. Residues: CASRRRTGAYNEQFF. This chain connects TRBV6-5 to TRBJ2-1; TRBD1 matches at 9 bases. The CDR3 is 15 residues long. Germline CDR1 MNHEY, CDR2 SVGAGI. V gave up 8 bases and J gave up 4 bases; unmatched junction bases: 9.

V is TRBV15 and J is TRBJ1-1; D uncertain. The CDR3 runs 14 residues. CDR1 is LNHNV and CDR2 is YYDKDF in the germline V gene (reference sequence). V lost 1 base to trimming and J lost 0 bases, with 6 bases between them. The CDR3 DNA reads as TGTGCCACCAGCAGAGTTCAGTTGAACACTGAAGCTTTCTTT. Translating gives CATSRVQLNTEAFF.

This chain uses TRBV6-6 with TRBJ2-7; 11 bases are shared with TRBD2. This CDR3 is 15 amino acids long. After removal of 5 bases from V and 6 bases from J, the junction contained 9 bases not matched to a gene. CDR1 MNHNY and CDR2 SVGAGI come from the germline V gene (reference sequence). The chain's CDR3 is CASSSTSGGNREQYF. For the CDR3, the DNA is TGTGCCAGCAGTAGCACTAGCGGGGGAAATCGCGAGCAGTACTTC.

The rearrangement links TRBV6-5 to TRBJ2-5, with D possibly matching TRBD1 (5 bases). Per germline, CDR1 MNHEY and CDR2 SVGAGI. V was pared by 6 bases and J by 5 bases, with 10 bases between. The CDR3 sequence is 12 residues long. CDR3 nucleotide sequence: TGTGCCAGCAGAGCAGGGTCGGAGACCCAGTACTTC. This encodes CASRAGSETQYF.

The chain couples TRBV27 to TRBJ1-4; TRBD1 might be the D (6 bases). V dropped 5 bases and J dropped 6 bases, with 13 bases sitting between them. The CDR3 sequence is 14 residues long. Germline CDR1 is MNHEY and CDR2 is SMNVEV (reference sequence). The CDR3 DNA follows: TGTGCCAGCAGTCTACAGGGTGGGGATGAAAAACTGTTTTTT. Protein: CASSLQGGDEKLFF. The entire variable domain, with the rest obtained from reference TRBV27 and TRBJ1-4, is as follows: EAQVTQNPRYLITVTGKKLTVTCSQNMNHEYMSWYRQDPGLGLRQIYYSMNVEVTDKGDVPEGYKVSRKEKRNFPLILESPSPNQTSLYFCASSLQGGDEKLFFGSGTQLSVL.

The CDR3 nucleotides are TGTGCCAGCAGCAAAATTGGAGGCCGCACTGAAGCTTTCTTT. Translation: CASSKIGGRTEAFF. The chain joins TRBV21-1 to TRBJ1-1. TRBV21-1 has pseudogene status. This CDR3 spans 14 amino acids.

The chain employs TRBV2 and TRBJ1-5; perhaps TRBD1 as D (6 bases). The germline CDR1 and CDR2 sequences are SNHLY and FYNNEI. V gave up 6 bases and J gave up 5 bases, with 14 bases separating them. The CDR3 runs to 14 residues. This CDR3 reads CASSEDRQYQPQHF. In nucleotides, the CDR3 is TGTGCCAGCAGCGAGGACAGACAGTATCAGCCCCAGCATTTT.

This chain links TRBV6-2 or TRBV6-3 with TRBJ2-4; TRBD2 might be the D (7 bases). Germline V lookup: CDR1 MNHEY, CDR2 SVGEGT. This CDR3 contains 10 residues. V lost 10 bases and J lost 15, with 16 bases in between. DNA of the CDR3: TGTGCCACCCAACACGGGGGGCTGTACTTC. As protein: CATQHGGLYF.

The chain recombines TRBV7-9 with TRBJ2-7; TRBD2 might be the D (5 bases). The CDR3 totals 15 residues. The V gene's germline CDR1 is SEHNR and CDR2 FQNEAQ (reference sequence). CDR3 in amino acids: CASSLAGRSSYEQYV. As DNA, the CDR3 is TGTGCCAGCAGCCTAGCTGGCAGGAGCTCCTACGAGCAGTACGTC.

The chain is built from TRBV29-1 and TRBJ2-7; D might be TRBD1 (6 bases). The CDR3 has 11 amino acids. Germline V gene lookup returns CDR1 SQVTM and CDR2 ANQGSEA. V dropped 6 bases and J dropped 4 bases, with 10 bases sitting between them. The CDR3 DNA follows: TGCAGCGTGGGGGCAGGGTACGAGCAGTACTTC. It is translated as CSVGAGYEQYF.

The chain links TRBV29-1 to TRBJ2-5; 8 bases match TRBD1. V shed 5 bases and J 4 bases; nucleotides not matched to a gene: 9. Germline-derived CDR1 and CDR2 are SQVTM and ANQGSEA. There are 14 residues in the CDR3. The CDR3 spells CSVTGQGIRETQYF. The CDR3 DNA sequence: TGCAGCGTTACCGGACAGGGAATACGAGAGACCCAGTACTTC. The full variable domain, its missing parts supplied by reference TRBV29-1 and TRBJ2-5, is SAVISQKPSRDICQRGTSLTIQCQVDSQVTMMFWYRQQPGQSLTLIATANQGSEATYESGFVIDKFPISRPNLTFSTLTVSNMSPEDSSIYLCSVTGQGIRETQYFGPGTRLLVL.

V gene TRBV2 combines with J gene TRBJ2-5; no clear D. Trimming shortened V by 8 bases and J by 2 bases, and 9 bases separated the two germline ends. CDR1 SNHLY and CDR2 FYNNEI come from the germline V gene. The CDR3 length is 12 residues. The CDR3 is CASLGPQETQYF. In nucleotides, the CDR3 is TGTGCCAGCCTCGGGCCTCAAGAGACCCAGTACTTC. Together with reference TRBV2 and TRBJ2-5, the CDR3 gives the full variable domain: EPEVTQTPSHQVTQMGQEVILRCVPISNHLYFYWYRQILGQKVEFLVSFYNNEISEKSEIFDDQFSVERPDGSNFTLKIRSTKLEDSAMYFCASLGPQETQYFGPGTRLLVL.

The V call is TRBV5-6, the J call TRBJ1-4; a possible D gene is TRBD1 (6 bases). The CDR3 has 14 amino acids. Trimming pared 4 bases from V and 3 bases from J, leaving 10 bases between. The germline V gene has CDR1 SGHDT and CDR2 YYEEEE. In nucleotides, the CDR3 is TGTGCCAGCAGCGAACAGGGTGCTAATGAAAAACTGTTTTTT. Its protein is CASSEQGANEKLFF.

CDR3 protein: CASSRTTTGLNTEAFF. Here the CDR3 DNA reads TGTGCCAGCAGCAGGACGACTACGGGGCTGAACACTGAAGCTTTCTTT. The V gene is TRBV6-2 or TRBV6-3, the J gene TRBJ1-1, with D possibly TRBD1 on 5 matching bases. Germline assignment: CDR1 MNHEY and CDR2 SVGEGT. The CDR3 totals 16 residues. Trimming stripped 6 bases from V and 0 bases from J, with 17 bases between.

V gene TRBV27 combines with J gene TRBJ1-2; TRBD1 aligns across 8 bases. Trimming took 5 bases from V and 4 from J; bases not matched to a gene: 15. This CDR3 region has 17 residues. Germline CDR1 is MNHEY and CDR2 is SMNVEV (reference sequence). CDR3 coding DNA: TGTGCCAGCAGTCCAAGGACAGGGAGGACCCTTAGCTATGGCTACACCTTC. Amino acids: CASSPRTGRTLSYGYTF.

This chain connects TRBV3-1 to TRBJ2-1; D assignment may be TRBD1 or TRBD2 (6 bases each). V gave up 3 bases and J gave up 6 bases, with 21 bases separating them. CDR1 and CDR2 from the germline V gene are LGHDT and YNNKEL (reference sequence). The CDR3 runs 17 residues. CDR3 in amino acids: CASSHPIKGGQGNEQFF. The CDR3, as DNA: TGTGCCAGCAGCCACCCTATTAAAGGGGGGCAAGGCAATGAGCAGTTCTTC.

CDR3 loop: CASSSSTGDSNQPQHF. The CDR3, as DNA: TGTGCCAGCAGTTCCTCCACCGGGGATAGCAATCAGCCCCAGCATTTT. The chain combines TRBV12-3 or TRBV12-4 with TRBJ1-5; D gene ambiguous. Deletions cut 4 bases from V and 0 bases from J, with 13 bases between. This CDR3 is 16 amino acids long.

The chain has TRBV5-1 and TRBJ1-1; no definite D call. The germline CDR1 and CDR2 sequences are SGHRS and YFSETQ. Trimming pared 0 bases from V and 7 bases from J, leaving 10 bases between. The CDR3 consists of 13 residues. In DNA form, the CDR3 reads TGCGCCAGCAGCTTGGAGTCTACGCTTGAAGCTTTCTTT. This codes for CASSLESTLEAFF.

This chain uses TRBV4-1 with TRBJ1-5, with D possibly TRBD1 on 6 matching bases. Germline loops: CDR1 MGHRA, CDR2 YSYEKL. Trimming stripped 4 bases from V and 3 bases from J, with 13 bases between. This CDR3 is built from 15 residues. The chain's CDR3 is CASSLLGGNNQPQHF. Here the CDR3 DNA reads TGCGCCAGCAGCCTCCTAGGGGGAAACAATCAGCCCCAGCATTTT.

This sequence joins TRBV4-1 and TRBJ1-1, with D unclear. The V gene lost 0 bases and the J gene lost 0 bases, with 5 bases spanning the gap. CDR3 size: 14 residues. The germline CDR1 and CDR2 sequences are MGHRA and YSYEKL. CDR3 DNA: TGCGCCAGCAGCCAAGACAGGATGAACACTGAAGCTTTCTTT. The encoded protein is CASSQDRMNTEAFF.

This rearrangement joins TRBV29-1 to TRBJ2-3; either TRBD1 or TRBD2 may supply D (5 bases each). Trimming left V 7 bases short and J 4 bases short, with 24 bases between. The CDR3 sequence is 16 residues long. CDR1 and CDR2 (germline): SQVTM, ANQGSEA. This CDR3 reads CSASKMGEPGPDTQYF. Written as DNA, the CDR3 is TGCAGCGCTTCGAAAATGGGGGAACCAGGACCAGATACGCAGTATTTT.

The chain joins TRBV27 to TRBJ2-7, with 8 nucleotides matching TRBD1. Germline V gene sequence: CDR1 MNHEY, CDR2 SMNVEV (reference sequence). The CDR3 contains 13 residues. J gave up 5 bases and V 8 bases, and 8 bases lay outside the gene matches. CDR3 nucleotides: TGTGCCAGCGCACCTGGACAGGGCAACGAGCAGTACTTC. This sequence encodes CASAPGQGNEQYF.